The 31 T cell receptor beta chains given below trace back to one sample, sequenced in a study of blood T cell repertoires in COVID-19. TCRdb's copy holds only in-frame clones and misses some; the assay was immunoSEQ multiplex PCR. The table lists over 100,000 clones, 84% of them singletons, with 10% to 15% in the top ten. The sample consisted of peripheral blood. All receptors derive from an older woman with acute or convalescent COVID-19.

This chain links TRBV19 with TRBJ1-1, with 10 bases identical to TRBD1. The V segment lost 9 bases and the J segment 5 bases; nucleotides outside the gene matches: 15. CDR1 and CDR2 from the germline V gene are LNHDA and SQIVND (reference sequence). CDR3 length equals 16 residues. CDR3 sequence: CASRATRTGGFTEAFF. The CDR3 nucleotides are TGTGCCAGCCGGGCCACCCGGACAGGGGGTTTTACTGAAGCTTTCTTT.

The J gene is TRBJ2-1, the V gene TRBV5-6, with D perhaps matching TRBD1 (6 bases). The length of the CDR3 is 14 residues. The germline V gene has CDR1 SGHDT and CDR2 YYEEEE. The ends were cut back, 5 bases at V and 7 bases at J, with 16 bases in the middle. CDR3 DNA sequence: TGTGCCAGCAGGCTGATAGGGGGTCAGAATGAGCAGTTCTTC. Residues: CASRLIGGQNEQFF.

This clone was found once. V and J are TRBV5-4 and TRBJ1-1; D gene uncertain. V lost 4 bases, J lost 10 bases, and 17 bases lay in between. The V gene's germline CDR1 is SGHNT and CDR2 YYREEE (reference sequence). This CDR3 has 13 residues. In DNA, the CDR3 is TGTGCCAGCAGCCAAGACGGTCAGACATTAGCTTTCTTT. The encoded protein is CASSQDGQTLAFF.

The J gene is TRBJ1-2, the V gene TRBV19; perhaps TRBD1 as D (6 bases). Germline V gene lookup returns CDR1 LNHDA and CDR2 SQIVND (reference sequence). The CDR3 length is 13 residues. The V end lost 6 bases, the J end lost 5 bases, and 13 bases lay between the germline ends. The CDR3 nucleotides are TGTGCCAGTAGCCTCCACCAGGGGTATGGCTACACCTTC. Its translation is CASSLHQGYGYTF.

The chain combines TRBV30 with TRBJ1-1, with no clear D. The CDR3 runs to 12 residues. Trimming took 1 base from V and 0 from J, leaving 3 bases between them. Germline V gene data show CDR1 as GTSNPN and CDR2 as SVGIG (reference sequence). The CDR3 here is CAWSALNTEAFF. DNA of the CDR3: TGTGCCTGGAGTGCTTTGAACACTGAAGCTTTCTTT.

The CDR3 spells CASSYTQKGTEAFF. The CDR3 DNA sequence: TGTGCCAGCAGTTACACTCAAAAGGGGACTGAAGCTTTCTTT. The chain joins TRBV2 to TRBJ1-1, with D perhaps matching TRBD1 (5 bases). V was cut by 5 bases and J by 5 bases, with 15 bases left in between. The V gene's germline CDR1 is SNHLY and CDR2 FYNNEI. CDR3 length: 14 residues.

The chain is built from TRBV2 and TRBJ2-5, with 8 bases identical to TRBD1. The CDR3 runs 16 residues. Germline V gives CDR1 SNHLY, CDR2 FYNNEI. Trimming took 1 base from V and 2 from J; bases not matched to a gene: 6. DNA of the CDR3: TGTGCCAGCAGTGAAGGGGCAGGGGGCTATCAAGAGACCCAGTACTTC. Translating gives CASSEGAGGYQETQYF.

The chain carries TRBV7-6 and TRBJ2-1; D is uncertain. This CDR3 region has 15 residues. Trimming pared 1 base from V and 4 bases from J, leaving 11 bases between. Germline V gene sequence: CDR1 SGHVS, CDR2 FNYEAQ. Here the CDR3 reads CASSLEPRQYNEQFF. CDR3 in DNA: TGTGCCAGCAGCTTAGAGCCTAGGCAGTACAATGAGCAGTTCTTC.

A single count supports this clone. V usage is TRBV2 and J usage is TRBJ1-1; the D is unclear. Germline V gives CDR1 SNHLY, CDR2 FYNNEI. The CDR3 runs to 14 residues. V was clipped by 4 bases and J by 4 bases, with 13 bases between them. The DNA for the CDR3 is TGTGCCAGCAGTGCCCAGGTAGGAGGCACTGAAGCTTTCTTT. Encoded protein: CASSAQVGGTEAFF.

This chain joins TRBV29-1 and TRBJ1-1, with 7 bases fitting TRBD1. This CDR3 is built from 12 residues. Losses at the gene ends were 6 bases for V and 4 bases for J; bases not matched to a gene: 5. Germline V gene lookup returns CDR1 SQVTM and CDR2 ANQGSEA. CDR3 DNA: TGCAGCGTGGGACAGTCTATCACTGAAGCTTTCTTT. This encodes CSVGQSITEAFF.

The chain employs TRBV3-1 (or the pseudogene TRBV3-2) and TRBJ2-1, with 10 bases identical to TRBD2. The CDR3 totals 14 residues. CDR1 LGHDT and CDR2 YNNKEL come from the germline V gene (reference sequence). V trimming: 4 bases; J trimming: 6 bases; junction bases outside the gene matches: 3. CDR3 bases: TGTGCCAGCAGCCGTAGCGGGGGGATCAATGAGCAGTTCTTC. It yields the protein CASSRSGGINEQFF.

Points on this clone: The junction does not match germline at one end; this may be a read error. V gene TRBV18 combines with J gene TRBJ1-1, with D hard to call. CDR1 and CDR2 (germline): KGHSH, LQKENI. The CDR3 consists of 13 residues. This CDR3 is CASSNGANSEAFF. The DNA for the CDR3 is TGTGCCAGCTCAAACGGAGCTAACTCTGAGGCTTTCTTT.

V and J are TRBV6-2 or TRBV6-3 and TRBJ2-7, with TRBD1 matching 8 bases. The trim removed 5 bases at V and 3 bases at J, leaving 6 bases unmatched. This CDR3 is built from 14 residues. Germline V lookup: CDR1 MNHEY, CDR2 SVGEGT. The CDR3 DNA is TGTGCCAGCAGTCCCGGGACAGGACACTACGAGCAGTACTTC. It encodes CASSPGTGHYEQYF.

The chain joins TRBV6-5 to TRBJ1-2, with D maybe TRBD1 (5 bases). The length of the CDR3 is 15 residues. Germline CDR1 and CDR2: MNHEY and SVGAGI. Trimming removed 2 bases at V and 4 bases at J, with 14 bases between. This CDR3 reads CASSYGGGRPYGYTF. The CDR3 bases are TGTGCCAGCAGTTACGGGGGAGGCAGGCCCTATGGCTACACCTTC.

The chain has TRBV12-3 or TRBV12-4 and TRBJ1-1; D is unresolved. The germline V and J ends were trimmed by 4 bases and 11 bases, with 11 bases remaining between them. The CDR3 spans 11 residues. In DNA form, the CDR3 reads TGTGCCAGCAGTTCCGGGTCAGAGGCTTTCTTT. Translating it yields CASSSGSEAFF.

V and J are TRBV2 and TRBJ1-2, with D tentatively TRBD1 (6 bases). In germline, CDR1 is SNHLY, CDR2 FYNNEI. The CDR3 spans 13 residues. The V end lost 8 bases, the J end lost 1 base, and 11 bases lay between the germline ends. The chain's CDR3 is CASAWTDNYGYTF. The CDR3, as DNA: TGTGCCAGCGCCTGGACAGATAACTATGGCTACACCTTC.

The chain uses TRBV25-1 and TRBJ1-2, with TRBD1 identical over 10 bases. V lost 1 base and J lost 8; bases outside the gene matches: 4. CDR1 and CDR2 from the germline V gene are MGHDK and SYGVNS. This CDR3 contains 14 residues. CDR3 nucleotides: TGTGCCAGCAGTGAATTAGGGACAGGGGTCGGCTACACCTTC. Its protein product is CASSELGTGVGYTF.

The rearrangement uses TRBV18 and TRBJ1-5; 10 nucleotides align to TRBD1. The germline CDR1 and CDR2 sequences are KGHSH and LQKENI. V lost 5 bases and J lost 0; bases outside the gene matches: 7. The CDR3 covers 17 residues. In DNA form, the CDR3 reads TGTGCCAGCTCAGGCGGACAGGGGGGGTATAGCAATCAGCCCCAGCATTTT. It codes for CASSGGQGGYSNQPQHF.

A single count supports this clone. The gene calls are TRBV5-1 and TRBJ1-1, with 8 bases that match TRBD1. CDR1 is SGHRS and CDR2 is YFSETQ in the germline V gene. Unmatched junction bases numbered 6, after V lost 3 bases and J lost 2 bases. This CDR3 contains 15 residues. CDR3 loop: CASSWRGQDNTEAFF. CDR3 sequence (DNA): TGCGCCAGCAGCTGGAGGGGACAGGACAACACTGAAGCTTTCTTT.

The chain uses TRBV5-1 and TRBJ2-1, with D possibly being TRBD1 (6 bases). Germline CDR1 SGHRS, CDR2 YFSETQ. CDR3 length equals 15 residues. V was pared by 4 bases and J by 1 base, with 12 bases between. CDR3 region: CASSIDRRSYNEQFF. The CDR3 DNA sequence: TGCGCCAGCAGCATAGACAGGAGATCCTACAATGAGCAGTTCTTC.

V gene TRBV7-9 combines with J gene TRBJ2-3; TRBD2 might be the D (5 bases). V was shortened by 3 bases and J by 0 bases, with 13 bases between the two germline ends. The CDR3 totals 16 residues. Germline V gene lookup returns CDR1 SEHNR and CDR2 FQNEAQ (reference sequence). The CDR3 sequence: CASSFSRTGSTDTQYF. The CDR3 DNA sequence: TGTGCCAGCAGCTTCAGTAGGACGGGGAGCACAGATACGCAGTATTTT.

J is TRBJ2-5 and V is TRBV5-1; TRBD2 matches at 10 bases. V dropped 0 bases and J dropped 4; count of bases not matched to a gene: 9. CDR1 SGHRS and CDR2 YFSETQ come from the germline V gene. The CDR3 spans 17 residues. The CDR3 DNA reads TGCGCCAGCAGCTTGGCCGGGAGCGGGGGGGCGCGAGAGACCCAGTACTTC. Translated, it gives CASSLAGSGGARETQYF.

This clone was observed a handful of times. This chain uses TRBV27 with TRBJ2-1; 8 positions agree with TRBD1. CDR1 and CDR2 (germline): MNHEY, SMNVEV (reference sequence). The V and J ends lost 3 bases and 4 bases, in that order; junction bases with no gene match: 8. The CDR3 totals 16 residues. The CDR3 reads CASSFRGQGTYNEQFF. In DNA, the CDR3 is TGTGCCAGCAGTTTCCGCGGACAGGGCACGTACAATGAGCAGTTCTTC.

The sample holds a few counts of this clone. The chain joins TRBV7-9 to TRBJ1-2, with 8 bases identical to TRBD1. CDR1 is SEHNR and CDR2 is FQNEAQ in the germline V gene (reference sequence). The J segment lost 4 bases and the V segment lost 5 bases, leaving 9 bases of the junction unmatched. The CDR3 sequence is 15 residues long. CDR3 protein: CASSPPQGAGYGYTF. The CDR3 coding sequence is TGTGCCAGCAGCCCCCCGCAGGGGGCGGGCTATGGCTACACCTTC.

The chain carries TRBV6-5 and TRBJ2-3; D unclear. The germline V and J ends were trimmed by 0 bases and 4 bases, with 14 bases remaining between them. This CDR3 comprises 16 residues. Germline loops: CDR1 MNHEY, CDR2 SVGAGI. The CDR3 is CASSYSGSTLADTQYF. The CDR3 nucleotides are TGTGCCAGCAGTTACTCTGGTAGCACCCTCGCAGATACGCAGTATTTT.

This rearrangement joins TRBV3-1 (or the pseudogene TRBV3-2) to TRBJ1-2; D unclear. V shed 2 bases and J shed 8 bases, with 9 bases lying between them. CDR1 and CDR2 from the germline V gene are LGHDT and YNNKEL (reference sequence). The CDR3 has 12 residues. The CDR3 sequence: CASSQREGGYTF. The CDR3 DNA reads TGTGCCAGCAGCCAAAGGGAGGGCGGCTACACCTTC.

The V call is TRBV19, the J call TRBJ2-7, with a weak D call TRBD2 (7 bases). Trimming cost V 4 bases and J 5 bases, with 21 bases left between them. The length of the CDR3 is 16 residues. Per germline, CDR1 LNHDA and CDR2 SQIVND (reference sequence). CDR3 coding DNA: TGTGCCAGTAGTAACGCGAAGGGGGGGCGAAGCAACGAGCAGTACTTC. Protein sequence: CASSNAKGGRSNEQYF.

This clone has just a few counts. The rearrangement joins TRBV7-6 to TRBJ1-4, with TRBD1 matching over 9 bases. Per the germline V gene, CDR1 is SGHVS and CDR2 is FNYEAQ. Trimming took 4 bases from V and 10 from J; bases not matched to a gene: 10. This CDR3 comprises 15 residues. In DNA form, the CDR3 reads TGTGCCAGCAGCTCAATACCGGGACAGGGCGCAAAACTGTTTTTT. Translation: CASSSIPGQGAKLFF.

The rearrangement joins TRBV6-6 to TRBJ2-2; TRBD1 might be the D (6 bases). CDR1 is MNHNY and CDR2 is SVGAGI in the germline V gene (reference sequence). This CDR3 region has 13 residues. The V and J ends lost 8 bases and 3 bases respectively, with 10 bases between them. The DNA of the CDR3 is TGTGCCAGCTCAGAGGGGGACACCGGGGAGCTGTTTTTT. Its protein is CASSEGDTGELFF.

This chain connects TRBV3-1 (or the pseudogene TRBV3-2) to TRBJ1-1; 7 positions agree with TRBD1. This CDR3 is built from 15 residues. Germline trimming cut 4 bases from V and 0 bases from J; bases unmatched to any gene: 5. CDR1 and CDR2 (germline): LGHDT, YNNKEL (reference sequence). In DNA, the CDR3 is TGTGCCAGCAGCCTTTATCAGGGGGTGAACACTGAAGCTTTCTTT. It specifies CASSLYQGVNTEAFF.

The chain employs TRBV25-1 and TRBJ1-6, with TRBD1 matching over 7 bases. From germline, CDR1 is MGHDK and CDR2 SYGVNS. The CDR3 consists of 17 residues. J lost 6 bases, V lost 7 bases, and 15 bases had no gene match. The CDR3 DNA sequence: TGTGCCAGCATTTCAACCCGGGACAGCCTACCTAATTCACCCCTCCACTTT. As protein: CASISTRDSLPNSPLHF.